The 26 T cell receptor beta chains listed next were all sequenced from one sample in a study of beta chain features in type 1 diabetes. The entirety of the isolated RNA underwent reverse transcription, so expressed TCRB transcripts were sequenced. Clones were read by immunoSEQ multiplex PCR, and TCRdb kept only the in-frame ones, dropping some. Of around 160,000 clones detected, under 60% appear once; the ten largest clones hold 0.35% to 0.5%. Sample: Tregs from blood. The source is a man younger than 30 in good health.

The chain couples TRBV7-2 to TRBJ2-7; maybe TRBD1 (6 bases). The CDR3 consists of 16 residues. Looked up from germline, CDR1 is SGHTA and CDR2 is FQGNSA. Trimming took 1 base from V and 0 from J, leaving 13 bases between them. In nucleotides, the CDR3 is TGTGCCAGCAGCTTAGAAGGGCAGGGGTACTCCTACGAGCAGTACTTC. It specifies CASSLEGQGYSYEQYF. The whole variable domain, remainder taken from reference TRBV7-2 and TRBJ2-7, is GAGVSQSPSNKVTEKGKDVELRCDPISGHTALYWYRQSLGQGLEFLIYFQGNSAPDKSGLPSDRFSAERTGGSVSTLTIQRTQQEDSAVYLCASSLEGQGYSYEQYFGPGTRLTVT.

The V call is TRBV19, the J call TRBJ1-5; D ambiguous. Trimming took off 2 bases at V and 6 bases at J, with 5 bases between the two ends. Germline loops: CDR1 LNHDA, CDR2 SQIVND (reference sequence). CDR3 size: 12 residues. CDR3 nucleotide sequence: TGTGCCAGTAGTATATCAGGTCAGCCCCAGCATTTT. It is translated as CASSISGQPQHF.

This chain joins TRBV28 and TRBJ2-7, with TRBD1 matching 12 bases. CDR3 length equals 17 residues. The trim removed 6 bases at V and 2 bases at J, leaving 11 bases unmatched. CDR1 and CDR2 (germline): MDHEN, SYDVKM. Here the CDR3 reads CASRSDRDRGRTYEQYF. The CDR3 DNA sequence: TGTGCCAGCAGAAGCGACCGGGACAGGGGGCGGACCTACGAGCAGTACTTC.

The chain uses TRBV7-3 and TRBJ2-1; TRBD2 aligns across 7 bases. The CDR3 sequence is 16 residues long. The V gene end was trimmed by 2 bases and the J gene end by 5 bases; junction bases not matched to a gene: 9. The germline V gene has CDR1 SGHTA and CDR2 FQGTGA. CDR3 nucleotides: TGTGCCAGCAGCTTAGTTTTTGGCGGGAGCCACAATGAGCAGTTCTTC. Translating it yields CASSLVFGGSHNEQFF. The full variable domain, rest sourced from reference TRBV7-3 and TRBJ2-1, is GAGVSQTPSNKVTEKGKYVELRCDPISGHTALYWYRQSLGQGPEFLIYFQGTGAADDSGLPNDRFFAVRPEGSVSTLKIQRTERGDSAVYLCASSLVFGGSHNEQFFGPGTRLTVL.

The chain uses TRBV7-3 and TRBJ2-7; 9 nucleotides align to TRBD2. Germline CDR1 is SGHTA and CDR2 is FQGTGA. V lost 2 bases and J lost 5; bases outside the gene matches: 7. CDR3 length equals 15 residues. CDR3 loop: CASSLSRLAANEQYF. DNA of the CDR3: TGTGCCAGCAGCTTATCGCGACTAGCGGCCAACGAGCAGTACTTC.

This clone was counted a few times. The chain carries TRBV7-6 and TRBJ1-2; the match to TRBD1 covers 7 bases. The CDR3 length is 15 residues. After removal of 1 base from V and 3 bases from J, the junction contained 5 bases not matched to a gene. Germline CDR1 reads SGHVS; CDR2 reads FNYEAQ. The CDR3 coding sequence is TGTGCCAGCAGCTTAGACTCGGGACAGCACTATGGCTACACCTTC. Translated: CASSLDSGQHYGYTF.

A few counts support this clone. This CDR3 reads CSVERGVNTEAFF. CDR3 bases: TGCAGCGTCGAGCGAGGAGTGAACACTGAAGCTTTCTTT. The rearrangement uses TRBV29-1 and TRBJ1-1; D is unresolved. The CDR3 totals 13 residues. Germline V gene sequence: CDR1 SQVTM, CDR2 ANQGSEA. V lost 6 bases to trimming and J lost 0 bases, with 11 bases between them.

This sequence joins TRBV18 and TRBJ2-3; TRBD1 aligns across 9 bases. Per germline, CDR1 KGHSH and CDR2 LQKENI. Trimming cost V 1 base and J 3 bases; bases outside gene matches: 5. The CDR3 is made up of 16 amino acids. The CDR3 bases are TGTGCCAGCTCACCACTCCGGGACAGGGTGACAGATACGCAGTATTTT. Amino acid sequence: CASSPLRDRVTDTQYF.

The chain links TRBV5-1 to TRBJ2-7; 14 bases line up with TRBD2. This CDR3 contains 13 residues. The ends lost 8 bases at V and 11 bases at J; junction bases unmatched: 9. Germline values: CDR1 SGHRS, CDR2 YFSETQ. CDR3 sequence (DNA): TGCGCCAGTAAGGGACTAGCGGGAGTGGCCGAGTACTTC. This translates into CASKGLAGVAEYF.

In nucleotides, the CDR3 is TGTGCCAGCAGTTACAGCGGGAGGGCCCGAGAGACCCAGTACTTC. Amino acids: CASSYSGRARETQYF. The J gene is TRBJ2-5, the V gene TRBV6-5, with 10 bases aligning to TRBD2. Trimming at V came to 2 bases and at J to 4 bases, leaving 4 bases not matched to a gene. This CDR3 is built from 15 residues. Germline V gives CDR1 MNHEY, CDR2 SVGAGI.

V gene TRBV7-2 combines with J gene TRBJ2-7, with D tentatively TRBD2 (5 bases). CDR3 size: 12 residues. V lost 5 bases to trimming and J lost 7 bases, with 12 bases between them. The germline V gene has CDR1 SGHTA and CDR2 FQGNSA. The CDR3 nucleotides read TGTGCCAGCAGCCGGGCCTGGGAGGAGCAGTACTTC. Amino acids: CASSRAWEEQYF.

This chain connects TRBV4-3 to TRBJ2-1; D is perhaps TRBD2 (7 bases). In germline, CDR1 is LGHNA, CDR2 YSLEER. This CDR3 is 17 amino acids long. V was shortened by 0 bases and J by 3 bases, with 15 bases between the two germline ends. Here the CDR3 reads CASSQDIRGANYNEQFF. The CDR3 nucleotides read TGCGCCAGCAGCCAAGATATCCGGGGGGCCAACTACAATGAGCAGTTCTTC.

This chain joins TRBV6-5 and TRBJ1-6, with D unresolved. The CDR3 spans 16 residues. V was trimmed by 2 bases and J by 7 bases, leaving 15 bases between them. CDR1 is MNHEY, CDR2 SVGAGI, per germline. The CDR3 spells CASSYNLWPTNSPLHF. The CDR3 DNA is TGTGCCAGCAGTTACAATCTTTGGCCGACAAATTCACCCCTCCACTTT.

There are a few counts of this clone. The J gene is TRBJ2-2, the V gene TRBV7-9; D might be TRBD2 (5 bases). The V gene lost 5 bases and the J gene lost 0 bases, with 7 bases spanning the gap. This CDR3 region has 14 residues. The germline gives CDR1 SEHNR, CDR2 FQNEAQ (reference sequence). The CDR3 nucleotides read TGTGCCAGCAGCAAGGGAGCGAACACCGGGGAGCTGTTTTTT. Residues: CASSKGANTGELFF.

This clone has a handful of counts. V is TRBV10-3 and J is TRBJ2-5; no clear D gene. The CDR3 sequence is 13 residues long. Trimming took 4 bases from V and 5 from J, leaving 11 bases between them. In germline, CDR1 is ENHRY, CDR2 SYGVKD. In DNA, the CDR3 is TGTGCCATCAGTGTGCGACATAGTGAGACCCAGTACTTC. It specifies CAISVRHSETQYF.

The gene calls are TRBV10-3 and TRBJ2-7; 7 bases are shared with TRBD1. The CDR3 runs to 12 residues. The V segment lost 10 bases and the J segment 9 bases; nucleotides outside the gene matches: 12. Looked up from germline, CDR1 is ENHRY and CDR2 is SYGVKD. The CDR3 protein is CATGQEPSWQYF. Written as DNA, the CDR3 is TGTGCCACCGGACAGGAACCCTCTTGGCAGTACTTC.

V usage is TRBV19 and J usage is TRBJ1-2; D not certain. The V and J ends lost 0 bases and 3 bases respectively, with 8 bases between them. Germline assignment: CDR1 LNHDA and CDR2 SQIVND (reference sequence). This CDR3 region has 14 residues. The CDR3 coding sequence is TGTGCCAGTAGTATAGAGGCAGGCTACTATGGCTACACCTTC. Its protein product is CASSIEAGYYGYTF.

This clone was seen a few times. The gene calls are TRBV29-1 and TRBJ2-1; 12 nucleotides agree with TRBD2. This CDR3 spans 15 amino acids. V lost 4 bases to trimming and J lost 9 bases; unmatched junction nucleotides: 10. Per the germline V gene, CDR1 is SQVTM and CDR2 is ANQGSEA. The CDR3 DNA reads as TGCAGCGTTGTTGGACTAGCGGGGAAGTCAGGTGAGCAGTTCTTC. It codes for CSVVGLAGKSGEQFF.

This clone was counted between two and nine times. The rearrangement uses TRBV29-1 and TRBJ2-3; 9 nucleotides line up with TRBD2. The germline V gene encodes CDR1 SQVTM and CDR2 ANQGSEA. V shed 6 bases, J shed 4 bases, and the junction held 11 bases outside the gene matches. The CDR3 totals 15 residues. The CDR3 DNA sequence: TGCAGCGTCCCCCGGGGTAGCGGGGGATCAGATACGCAGTATTTT. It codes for CSVPRGSGGSDTQYF.

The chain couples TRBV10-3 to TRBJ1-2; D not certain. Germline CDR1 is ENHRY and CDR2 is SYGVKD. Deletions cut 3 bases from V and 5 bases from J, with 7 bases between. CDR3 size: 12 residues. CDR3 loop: CAISERDYGYTF. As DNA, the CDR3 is TGTGCCATCAGTGAAAGAGATTATGGCTACACCTTC.

The CDR3 loop is CASYSGRSSYNEQFF. In DNA form, the CDR3 reads TGCGCCAGTTATAGCGGGAGGTCCTCCTACAATGAGCAGTTCTTC. V and J are TRBV5-1 and TRBJ2-1; 10 bases line up with TRBD2. V shed 8 bases and J 0 bases; nucleotides not matched to a gene: 5. The germline V gene has CDR1 SGHRS and CDR2 YFSETQ. The CDR3 spans 15 residues.

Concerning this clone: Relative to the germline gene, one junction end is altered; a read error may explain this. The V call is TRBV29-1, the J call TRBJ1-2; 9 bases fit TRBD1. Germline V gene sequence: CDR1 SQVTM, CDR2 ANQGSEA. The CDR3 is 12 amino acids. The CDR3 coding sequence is TGCAGCGTTGAGGACAGGGGTTATGACTACACCTTC. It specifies CSVEDRGYDYTF.

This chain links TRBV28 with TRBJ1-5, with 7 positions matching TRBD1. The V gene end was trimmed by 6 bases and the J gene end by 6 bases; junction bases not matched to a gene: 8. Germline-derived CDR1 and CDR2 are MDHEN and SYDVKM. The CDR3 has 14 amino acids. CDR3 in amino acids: CASRSQGSGQPQHF. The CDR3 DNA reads TGTGCCAGCAGGTCACAGGGGAGCGGTCAGCCCCAGCATTTT.

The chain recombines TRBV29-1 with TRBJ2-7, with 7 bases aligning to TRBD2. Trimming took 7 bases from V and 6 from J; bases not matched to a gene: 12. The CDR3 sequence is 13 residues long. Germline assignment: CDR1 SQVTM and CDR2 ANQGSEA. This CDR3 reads CSATSGGYSEQYF. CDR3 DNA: TGCAGCGCGACGTCGGGGGGATATTCCGAGCAGTACTTC.

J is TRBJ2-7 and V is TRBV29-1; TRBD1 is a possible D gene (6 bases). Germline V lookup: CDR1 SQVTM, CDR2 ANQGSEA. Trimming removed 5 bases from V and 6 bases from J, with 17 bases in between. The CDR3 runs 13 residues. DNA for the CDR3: TGCAGCGTTATGACAGGCAAAGGTGGCGAGCAGTACTTC. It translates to CSVMTGKGGEQYF.

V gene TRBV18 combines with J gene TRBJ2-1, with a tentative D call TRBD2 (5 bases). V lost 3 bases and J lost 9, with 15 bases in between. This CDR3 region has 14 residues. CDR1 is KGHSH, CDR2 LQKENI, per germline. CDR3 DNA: TGTGCCAGCTCACCGATACTAGTTTACGGTGAGCAGTTCTTC. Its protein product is CASSPILVYGEQFF.